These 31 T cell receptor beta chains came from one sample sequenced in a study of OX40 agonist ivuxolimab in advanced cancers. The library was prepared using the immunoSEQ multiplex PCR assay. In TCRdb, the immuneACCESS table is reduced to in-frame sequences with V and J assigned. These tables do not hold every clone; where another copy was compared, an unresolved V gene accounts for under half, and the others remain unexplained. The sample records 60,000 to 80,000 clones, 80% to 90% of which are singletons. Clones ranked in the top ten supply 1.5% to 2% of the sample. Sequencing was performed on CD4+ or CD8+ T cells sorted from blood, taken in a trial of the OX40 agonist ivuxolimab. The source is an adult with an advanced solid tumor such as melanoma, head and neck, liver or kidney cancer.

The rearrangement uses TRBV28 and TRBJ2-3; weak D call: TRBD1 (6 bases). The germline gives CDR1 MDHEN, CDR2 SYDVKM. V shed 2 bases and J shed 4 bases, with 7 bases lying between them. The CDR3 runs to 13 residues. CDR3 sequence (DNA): TGTGCCAGCAGTTTAGGGGGCTCAGATACGCAGTATTTT. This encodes CASSLGGSDTQYF. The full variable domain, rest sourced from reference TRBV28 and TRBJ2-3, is DVKVTQSSRYLVKRTGEKVFLECVQDMDHENMFWYRQDPGLGLRLIYFSYDVKMKEKGDIPEGYSVSREKKERFSLILESASTNQTSMYLCASSLGGSDTQYFGPGTRLTVL.

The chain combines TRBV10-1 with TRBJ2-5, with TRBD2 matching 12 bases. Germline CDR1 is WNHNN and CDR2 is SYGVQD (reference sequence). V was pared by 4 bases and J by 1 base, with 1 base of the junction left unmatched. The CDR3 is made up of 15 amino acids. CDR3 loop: CASSATSGSQETQYF. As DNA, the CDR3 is TGCGCCAGCAGTGCGACTAGCGGGAGCCAAGAGACCCAGTACTTC.

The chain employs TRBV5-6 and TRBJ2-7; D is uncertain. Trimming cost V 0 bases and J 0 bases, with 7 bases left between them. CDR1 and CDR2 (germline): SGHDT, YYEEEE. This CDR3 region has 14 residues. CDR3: CASSLVGSSYEQYF. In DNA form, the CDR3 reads TGTGCCAGCAGCTTGGTAGGTAGCTCCTACGAGCAGTACTTC.

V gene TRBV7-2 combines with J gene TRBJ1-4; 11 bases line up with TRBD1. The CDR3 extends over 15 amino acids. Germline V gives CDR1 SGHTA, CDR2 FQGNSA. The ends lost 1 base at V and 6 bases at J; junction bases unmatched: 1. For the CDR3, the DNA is TGTGCCAGCAGCTTAGAGGGACAGGGGGATGAAAAACTGTTTTTT. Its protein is CASSLEGQGDEKLFF.

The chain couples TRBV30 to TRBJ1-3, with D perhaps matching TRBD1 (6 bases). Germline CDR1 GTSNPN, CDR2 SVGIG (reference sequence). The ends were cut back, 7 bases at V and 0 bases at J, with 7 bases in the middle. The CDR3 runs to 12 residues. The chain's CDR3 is CASGASGNTIYF. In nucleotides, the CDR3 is TGTGCCTCGGGGGCCTCTGGAAACACCATATATTTT.

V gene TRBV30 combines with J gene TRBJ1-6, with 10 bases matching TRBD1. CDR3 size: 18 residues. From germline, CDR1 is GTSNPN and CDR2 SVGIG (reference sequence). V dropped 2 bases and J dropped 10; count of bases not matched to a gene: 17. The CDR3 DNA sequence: TGTGCCTGGAGTTTCACCCGGACAGGGGGATATAGGGTATCACCCCTCCACTTT. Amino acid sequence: CAWSFTRTGGYRVSPLHF.

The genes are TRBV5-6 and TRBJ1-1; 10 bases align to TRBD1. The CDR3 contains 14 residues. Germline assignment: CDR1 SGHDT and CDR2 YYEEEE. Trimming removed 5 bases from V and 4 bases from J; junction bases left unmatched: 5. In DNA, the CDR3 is TGTGCCAGCAGGGCGGGACAGGGGTCCACTGAAGCTTTCTTT. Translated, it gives CASRAGQGSTEAFF.

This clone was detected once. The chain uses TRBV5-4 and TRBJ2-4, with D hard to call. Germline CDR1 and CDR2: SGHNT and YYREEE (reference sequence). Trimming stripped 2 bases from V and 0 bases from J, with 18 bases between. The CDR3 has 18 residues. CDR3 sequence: CASSFGSDANGAKNIQYF. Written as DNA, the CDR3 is TGTGCCAGCAGCTTTGGAAGTGATGCCAACGGAGCCAAAAACATTCAGTACTTC.

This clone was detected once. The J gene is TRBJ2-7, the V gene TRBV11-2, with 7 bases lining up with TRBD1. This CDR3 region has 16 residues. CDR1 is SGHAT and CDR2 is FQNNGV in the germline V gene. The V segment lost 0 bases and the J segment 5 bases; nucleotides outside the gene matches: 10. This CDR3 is CASSLDTARTGNEQYF. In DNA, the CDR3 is TGTGCCAGCAGCTTAGATACCGCCCGGACAGGCAACGAGCAGTACTTC.

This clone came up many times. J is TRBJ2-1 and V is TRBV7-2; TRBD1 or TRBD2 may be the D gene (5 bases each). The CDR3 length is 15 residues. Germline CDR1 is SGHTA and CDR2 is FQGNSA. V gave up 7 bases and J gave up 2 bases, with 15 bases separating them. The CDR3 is CASTPGRWTYNEQFF. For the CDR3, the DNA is TGTGCCAGCACCCCGGGACGGTGGACCTACAATGAGCAGTTCTTC.

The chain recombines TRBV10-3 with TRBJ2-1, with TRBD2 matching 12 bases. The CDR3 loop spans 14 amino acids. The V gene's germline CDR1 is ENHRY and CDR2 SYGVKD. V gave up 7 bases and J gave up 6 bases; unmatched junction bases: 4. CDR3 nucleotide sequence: TGTGCCATCACTACTAGCGGGAGGAGCAATGAGCAGTTCTTC. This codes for CAITTSGRSNEQFF.

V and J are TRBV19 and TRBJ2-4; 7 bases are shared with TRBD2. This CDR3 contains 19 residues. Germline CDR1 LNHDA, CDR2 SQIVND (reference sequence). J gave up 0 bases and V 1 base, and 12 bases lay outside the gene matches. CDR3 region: CASSIAAPRAGVAKNIQYF. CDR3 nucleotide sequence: TGTGCCAGTAGTATAGCGGCACCTAGGGCGGGGGTAGCCAAAAACATTCAGTACTTC.

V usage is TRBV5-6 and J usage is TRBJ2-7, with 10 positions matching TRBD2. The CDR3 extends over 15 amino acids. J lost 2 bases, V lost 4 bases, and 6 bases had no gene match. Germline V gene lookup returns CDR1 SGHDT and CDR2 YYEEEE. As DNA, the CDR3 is TGTGCCAGCAGCCCCGGACTAGCGGAACCCTACGAGCAGTACTTC. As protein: CASSPGLAEPYEQYF.

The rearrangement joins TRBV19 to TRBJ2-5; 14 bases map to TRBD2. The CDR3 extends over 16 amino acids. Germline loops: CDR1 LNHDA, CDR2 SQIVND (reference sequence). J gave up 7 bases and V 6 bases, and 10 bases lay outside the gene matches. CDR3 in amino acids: CASSNSGTSGSGTQYF. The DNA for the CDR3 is TGTGCCAGTAGCAACTCCGGGACTAGCGGGAGCGGGACCCAGTACTTC.

The CDR3 spells CASGTRVNYGYTF. The CDR3 bases are TGTGCCAGCGGCACGAGGGTGAACTATGGCTACACCTTC. This chain connects TRBV28 to TRBJ1-2, with D uncertain. The V gene lost 8 bases and the J gene lost 2 bases, with 12 bases spanning the gap. The CDR3 sequence is 13 residues long. Germline V gene sequence: CDR1 MDHEN, CDR2 SYDVKM.

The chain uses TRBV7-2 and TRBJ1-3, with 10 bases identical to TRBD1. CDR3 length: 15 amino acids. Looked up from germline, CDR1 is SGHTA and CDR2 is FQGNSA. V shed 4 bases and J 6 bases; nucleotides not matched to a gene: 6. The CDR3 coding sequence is TGTGCCAGCAGCTCCCGGACAGGGGGGACAAACACCATATATTTT. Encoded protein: CASSSRTGGTNTIYF.

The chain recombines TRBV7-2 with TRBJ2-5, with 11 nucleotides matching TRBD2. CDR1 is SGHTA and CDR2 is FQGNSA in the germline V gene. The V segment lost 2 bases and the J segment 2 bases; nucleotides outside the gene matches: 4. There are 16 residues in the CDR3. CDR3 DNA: TGTGCCAGCAGCTTACTAGCGGGAGGAACACAAGAGACCCAGTACTTC. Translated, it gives CASSLLAGGTQETQYF.

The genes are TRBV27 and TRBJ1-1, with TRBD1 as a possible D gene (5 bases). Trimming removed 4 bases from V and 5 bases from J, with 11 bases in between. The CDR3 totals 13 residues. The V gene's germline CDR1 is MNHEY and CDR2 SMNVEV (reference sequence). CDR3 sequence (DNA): TGTGCCAGCAGTTCCGCGGGGACTACTGAAGCTTTCTTT. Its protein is CASSSAGTTEAFF.

CDR3 loop: CASSILGGTQYF. DNA of the CDR3: TGTGCCAGTAGTATCCTGGGAGGTACGCAGTATTTT. The rearrangement joins TRBV19 to TRBJ2-3; possibly TRBD2 for D (6 bases). V lost 3 bases and J 8 bases, leaving 9 bases between the germline ends. CDR3 length equals 12 residues. Per the germline V gene, CDR1 is LNHDA and CDR2 is SQIVND (reference sequence).

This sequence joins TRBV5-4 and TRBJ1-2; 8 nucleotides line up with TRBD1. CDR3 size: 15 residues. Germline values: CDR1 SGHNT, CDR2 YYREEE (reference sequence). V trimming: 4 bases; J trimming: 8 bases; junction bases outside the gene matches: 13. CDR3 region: CASSITLQGAKGYTF. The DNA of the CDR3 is TGTGCCAGCAGCATTACCCTCCAGGGGGCTAAAGGCTACACCTTC.

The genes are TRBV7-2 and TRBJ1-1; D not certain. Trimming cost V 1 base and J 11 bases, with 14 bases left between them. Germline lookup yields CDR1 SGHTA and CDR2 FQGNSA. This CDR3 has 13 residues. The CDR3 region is CASSLEVIGSAFF. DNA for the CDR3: TGTGCCAGCAGCTTAGAGGTTATAGGTTCCGCTTTCTTT.

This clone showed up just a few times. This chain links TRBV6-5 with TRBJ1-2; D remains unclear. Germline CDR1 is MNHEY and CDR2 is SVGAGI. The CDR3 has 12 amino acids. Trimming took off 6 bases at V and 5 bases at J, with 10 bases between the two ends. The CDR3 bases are TGTGCCAGCAGCAACGGACCGTATGGCTACACCTTC. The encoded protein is CASSNGPYGYTF.

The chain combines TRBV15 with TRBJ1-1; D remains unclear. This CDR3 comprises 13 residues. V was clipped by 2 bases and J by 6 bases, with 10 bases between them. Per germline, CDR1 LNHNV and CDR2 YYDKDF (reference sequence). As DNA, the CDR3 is TGTGCCACCAGCAGAACCCAGGCCTCTGAAGCTTTCTTT. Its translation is CATSRTQASEAFF.

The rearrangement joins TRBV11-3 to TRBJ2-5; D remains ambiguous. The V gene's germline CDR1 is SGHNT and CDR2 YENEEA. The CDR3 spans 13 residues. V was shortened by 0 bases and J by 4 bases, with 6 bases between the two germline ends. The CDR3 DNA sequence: TGTGCCAGCAGCTTAGAGCGGTCAGAGACCCAGTACTTC. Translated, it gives CASSLERSETQYF.

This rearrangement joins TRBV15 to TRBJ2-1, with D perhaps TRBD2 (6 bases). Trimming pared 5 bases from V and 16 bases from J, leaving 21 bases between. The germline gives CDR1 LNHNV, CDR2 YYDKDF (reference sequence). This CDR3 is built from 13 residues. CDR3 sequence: CATSLDRDSLHFF. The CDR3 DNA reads TGTGCCACCAGCCTCGACCGGGACTCCCTTCATTTCTTC.

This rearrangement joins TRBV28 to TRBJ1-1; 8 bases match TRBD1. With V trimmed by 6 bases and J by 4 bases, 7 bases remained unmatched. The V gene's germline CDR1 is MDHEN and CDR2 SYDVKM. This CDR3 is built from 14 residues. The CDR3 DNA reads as TGTGCCAGCAGACCGACAGGGGTGGGCACTGAAGCTTTCTTT. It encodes CASRPTGVGTEAFF. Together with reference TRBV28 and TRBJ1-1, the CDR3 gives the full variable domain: DVKVTQSSRYLVKRTGEKVFLECVQDMDHENMFWYRQDPGLGLRLIYFSYDVKMKEKGDIPEGYSVSREKKERFSLILESASTNQTSMYLCASRPTGVGTEAFFGQGTRLTVV.

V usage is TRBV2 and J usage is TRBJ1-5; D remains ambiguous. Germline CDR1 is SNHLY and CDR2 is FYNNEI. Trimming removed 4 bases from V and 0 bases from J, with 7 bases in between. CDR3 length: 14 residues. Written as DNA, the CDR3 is TGTGCCAGCAGTGTCTCCTATAGCAATCAGCCCCAGCATTTT. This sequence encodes CASSVSYSNQPQHF.

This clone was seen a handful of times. The CDR3 loop reads CASSLGAEDEKLFF. CDR3 DNA: TGCGCCAGCAGCTTGGGGGCCGAGGACGAAAAACTGTTTTTT. The J gene is TRBJ1-4, the V gene TRBV5-1; the D is unclear. CDR1 and CDR2 from the germline V gene are SGHRS and YFSETQ. Trimming took 0 bases from V and 8 from J, leaving 11 bases between them. The length of the CDR3 is 14 residues.

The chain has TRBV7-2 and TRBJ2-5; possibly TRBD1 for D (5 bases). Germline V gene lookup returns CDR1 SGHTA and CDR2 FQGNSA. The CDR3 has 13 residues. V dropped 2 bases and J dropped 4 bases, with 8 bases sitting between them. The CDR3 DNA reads TGTGCCAGCAGCTTATCTCAGGGAGAGACCCAGTACTTC. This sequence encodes CASSLSQGETQYF.

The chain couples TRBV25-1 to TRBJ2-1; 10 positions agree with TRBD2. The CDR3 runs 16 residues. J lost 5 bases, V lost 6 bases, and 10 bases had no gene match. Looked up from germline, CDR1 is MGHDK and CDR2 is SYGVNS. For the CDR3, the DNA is TGTGCCAGCAGATTAGCGGGAGGCGGGGGCCACAATGAGCAGTTCTTC. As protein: CASRLAGGGGHNEQFF.

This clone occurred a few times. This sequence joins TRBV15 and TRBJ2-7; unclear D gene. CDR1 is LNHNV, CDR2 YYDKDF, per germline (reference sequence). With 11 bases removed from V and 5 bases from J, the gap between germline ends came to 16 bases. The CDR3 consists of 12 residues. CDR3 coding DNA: TGTGCCTCCCTCCCGAAGGGCCACGAGCAGTACTTC. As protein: CASLPKGHEQYF. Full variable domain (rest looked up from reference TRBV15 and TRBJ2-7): DAMVIQNPRYQVTQFGKPVTLSCSQTLNHNVMYWYQQKSSQAPKLLFHYYDKDFNNEADTPDNFQSRRPNTSFCFLDIRSPGLGDTAMYLCASLPKGHEQYFGPGTRLTVT.